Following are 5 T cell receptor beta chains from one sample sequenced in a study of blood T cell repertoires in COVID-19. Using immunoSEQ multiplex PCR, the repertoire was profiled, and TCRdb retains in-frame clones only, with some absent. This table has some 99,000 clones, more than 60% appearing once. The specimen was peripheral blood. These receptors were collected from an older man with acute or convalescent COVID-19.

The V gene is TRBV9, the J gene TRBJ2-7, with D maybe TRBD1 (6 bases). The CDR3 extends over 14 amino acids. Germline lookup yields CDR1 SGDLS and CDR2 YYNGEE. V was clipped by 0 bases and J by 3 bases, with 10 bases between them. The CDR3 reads CASSVATGNYEQYF. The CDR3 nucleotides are TGTGCCAGCAGCGTAGCTACAGGGAACTACGAGCAGTACTTC.

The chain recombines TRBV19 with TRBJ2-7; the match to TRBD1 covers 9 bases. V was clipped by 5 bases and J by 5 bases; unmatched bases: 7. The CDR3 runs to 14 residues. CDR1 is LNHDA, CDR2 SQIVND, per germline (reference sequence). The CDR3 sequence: CASSATGGVNEQYF. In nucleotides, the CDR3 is TGTGCCAGTAGTGCCACAGGGGGCGTCAACGAGCAGTACTTC. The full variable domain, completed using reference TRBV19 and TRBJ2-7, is DGGITQSPKYLFRKEGQNVTLSCEQNLNHDAMYWYRQDPGQGLRLIYYSQIVNDFQKGDIAEGYSVSREKKESFPLTVTSAQKNPTAFYLCASSATGGVNEQYFGPGTRLTVT.

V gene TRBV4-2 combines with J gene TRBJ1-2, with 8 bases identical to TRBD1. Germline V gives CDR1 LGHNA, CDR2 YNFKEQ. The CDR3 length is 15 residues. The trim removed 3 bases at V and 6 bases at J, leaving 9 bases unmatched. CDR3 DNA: TGTGCCAGCAGCCATCCCGGACAGGGCGCTGATGGCTACACCTTC. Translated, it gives CASSHPGQGADGYTF.

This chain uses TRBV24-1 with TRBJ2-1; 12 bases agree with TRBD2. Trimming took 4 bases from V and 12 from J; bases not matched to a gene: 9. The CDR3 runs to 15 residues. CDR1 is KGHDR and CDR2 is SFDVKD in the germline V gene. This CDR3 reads CATSDRTTSGSSQFF. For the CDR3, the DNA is TGTGCCACCAGTGACCGTACGACTAGCGGGAGTTCGCAGTTCTTC.

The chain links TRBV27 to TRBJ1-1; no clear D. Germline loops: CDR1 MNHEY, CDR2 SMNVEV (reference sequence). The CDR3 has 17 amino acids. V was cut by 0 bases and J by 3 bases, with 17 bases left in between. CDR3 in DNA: TGTGCCAGCAGTTTATCCCCTCTCAGAATTCGGGACACTGAAGCTTTCTTT. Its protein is CASSLSPLRIRDTEAFF.